The TCR beta chain under discussion was sequenced for a study of T-cell reconstitution after alpha-beta-depleted transplantation in children. Notes on the study in general: Surviving recipient cells, namely T cells and thymic progenitors, were the source of high day-60 TCRbeta diversity in some patients. Newly produced T cells mostly provided counts and TCRbeta diversity after one year, as hyperexpanded clones declined.

This clonotype was observed once. Antigen unknown. Unique molecular identifiers were used to barcode this TCRbeta library. Via MiXCR, TCRdb re-called the PCR reads, giving one row per CDR3 protein. Of 800,000 to 1,000,000 distinct CDR3 sequences listed, about 29% are singletons. Trimming left V 0 bases short and J 9 bases short, with 15 bases between. The CDR3 length is 15 residues. Germline CDR1 reads LGHDT; CDR2 reads YNNKEL (reference sequence). The sample was PBMCs, mostly from graft donor cells, taken 360 days after TCRalphabeta/CD19-depleted stem cell transplant. V and J are TRBV3-1 and TRBJ2-1, with a possible D match to TRBD2 (6 bases). The sequence was obtained from a boy younger than two who had a stem cell transplant for SCID, so the T cells may come from the graft donor. The DNA for the CDR3 is TGTGCCAGCAGCCAAGAGCCGTCCGACGGGGGTGAGCAGTTCTTC. This sequence encodes CASSQEPSDGGEQFF.